This T cell receptor beta chain was profiled in a study of cytomegalovirus exposure and HLA in healthy donors. Study background: T cells numbering around 180 million yielded 90 million to 140 million unique TCR beta sequences in an earlier analysis. Of some 400 genotyped donors, around 84% clustered with self-reported Caucasian donors.

This clone was detected once. The PCR made use of 60 Vbeta and 13 Jbeta primers. Sequenced by immunoSEQ multiplex PCR; TCRdb stores in-frame clones only, minus some. The repertoire includes around 130,000 clones, around 72% of them detected once, and 2.5% to 3% sits in the top ten. The CDR3 consists of 16 residues. The V end was cut by 0 bases, the J end by 0 bases, with 12 bases between. Germline CDR1 and CDR2: SGHRS and YFSETQ. At the time of sampling, donors were nominally healthy, though unrecorded immune exposures were likely. Material for sequencing was PBMCs. The gene calls are TRBV5-1 and TRBJ1-1; the D gene is possibly TRBD1 (5 bases). The clonotype comes from a human donor in good health. DNA of the CDR3: TGCGCCAGCAGCTTGGAATTCAGGGTTATGAACACTGAAGCTTTCTTT. Amino acids: CASSLEFRVMNTEAFF.